This entry features one T cell receptor beta chain sequence. This entry is derived from a study of T cell responses to AZD1222 COVID-19 vaccine. Data came from immunoSEQ multiplex PCR; TCRdb stores just in-frame clones and leaves some out. The table lists under 110,000 clones, around 84% of them singletons, with 1.2% to 1.5% in the top ten. Germline CDR1 is LGHNA and CDR2 is YSLEER. The CDR3 covers 14 residues. The ends were cut back, 1 base at V and 4 bases at J, with 8 bases in the middle. The material sequenced was peripheral blood, taken on day 0 of AZD1222 vaccination. The V and J genes are TRBV4-3 and TRBJ1-3; no reliable D call. The receptor's source is an adult in good health. The CDR3 loop is CASSQAPAGNTIYF. CDR3 coding DNA: TGCGCCAGCAGCCAAGCGCCAGCGGGAAACACCATATATTTT.